This TCR beta chain comes out of a study of OX40 agonist ivuxolimab in advanced cancers. This CDR3 comprises 15 residues. The V and J ends lost 0 bases and 2 bases respectively, with 8 bases between them. Looked up from germline, CDR1 is SGHRS and CDR2 is YFSETQ. TCRdb keeps only in-frame clones here, not all; method: immunoSEQ multiplex PCR. The data contain some 68,000 clones, about 89% of them seen just once; the ten biggest clones take up approximately 2.1%. The rearrangement joins TRBV5-1 to TRBJ2-2, with D unclear. The clonotype was recovered from an adult with an advanced solid tumor such as melanoma, head and neck, liver or kidney cancer. The source material was CD4+ or CD8+ T cells sorted from blood, sampled in a trial of the OX40 agonist ivuxolimab. The CDR3 sequence: CASSLEEGNTGELFF. CDR3 DNA: TGCGCCAGCAGCTTGGAGGAAGGCAACACCGGGGAGCTGTTTTTT.